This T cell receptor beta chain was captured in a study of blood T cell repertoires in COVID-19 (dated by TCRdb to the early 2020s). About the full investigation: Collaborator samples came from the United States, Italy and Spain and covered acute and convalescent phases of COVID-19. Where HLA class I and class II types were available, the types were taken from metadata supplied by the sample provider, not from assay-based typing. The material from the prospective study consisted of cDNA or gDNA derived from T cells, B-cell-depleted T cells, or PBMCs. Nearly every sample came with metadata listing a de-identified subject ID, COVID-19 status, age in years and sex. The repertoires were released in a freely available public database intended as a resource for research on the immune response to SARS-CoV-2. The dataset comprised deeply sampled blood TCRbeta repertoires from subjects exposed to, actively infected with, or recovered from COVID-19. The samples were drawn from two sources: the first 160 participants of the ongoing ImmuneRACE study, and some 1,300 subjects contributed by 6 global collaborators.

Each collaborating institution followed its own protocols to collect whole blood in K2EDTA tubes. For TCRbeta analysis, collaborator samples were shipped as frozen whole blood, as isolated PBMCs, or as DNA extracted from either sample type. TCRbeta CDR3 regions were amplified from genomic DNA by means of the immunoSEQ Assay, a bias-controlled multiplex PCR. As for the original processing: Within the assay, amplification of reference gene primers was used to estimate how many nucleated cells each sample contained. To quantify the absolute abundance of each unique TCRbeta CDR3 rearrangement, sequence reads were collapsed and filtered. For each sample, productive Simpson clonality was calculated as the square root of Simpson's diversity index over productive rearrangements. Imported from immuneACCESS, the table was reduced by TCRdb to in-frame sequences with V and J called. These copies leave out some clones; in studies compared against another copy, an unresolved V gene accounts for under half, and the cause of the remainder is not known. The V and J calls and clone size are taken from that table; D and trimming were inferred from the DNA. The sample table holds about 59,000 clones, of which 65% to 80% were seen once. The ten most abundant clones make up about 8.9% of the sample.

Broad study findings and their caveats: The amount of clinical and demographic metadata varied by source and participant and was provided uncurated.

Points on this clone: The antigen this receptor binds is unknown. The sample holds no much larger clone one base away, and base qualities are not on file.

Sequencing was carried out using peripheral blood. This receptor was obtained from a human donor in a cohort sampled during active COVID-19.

The DNA is as follows: TGTGCCAGTCTCAGGCCCCCCCCTAACTATGGCTACACCTTC. Translation gives CASLRPPPNYGYTF. Recombination joined TRBV19 with TRBJ1-2, with the D segment identity uncertain. In the germline V gene (reference sequence), CDR1 corresponds to LNHDA and CDR2 to SQIVND. V sheds 8 bases and J sheds 0 bases, leaving 13 bases between their ends. From its cysteine to its phenylalanine, the CDR3 spans 14 amino acids. Just CDR3 DNA is preserved here, 42 bases in frame from base 1.